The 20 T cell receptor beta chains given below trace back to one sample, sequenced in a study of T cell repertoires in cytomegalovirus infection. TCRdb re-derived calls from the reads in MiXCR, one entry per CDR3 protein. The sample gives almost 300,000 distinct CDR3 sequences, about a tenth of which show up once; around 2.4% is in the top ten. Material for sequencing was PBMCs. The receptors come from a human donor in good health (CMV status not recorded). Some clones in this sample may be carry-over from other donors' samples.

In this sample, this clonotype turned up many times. This CDR3 reads CASSLGRGGYTF. CDR3 nucleotide sequence: TGTGCCAGCAGCTTAGGCAGGGGAGGCTACACCTTC. The genes are TRBV7-2 and TRBJ1-2; a possible D gene is TRBD1 (6 bases). The CDR3 spans 12 residues. Germline-derived CDR1 and CDR2 are SGHTA and FQGNSA. Trimming took 1 base from V and 8 from J, leaving 8 bases between them.

The CDR3: CASSFGTGENQPQHF. The CDR3 DNA sequence: TGCGCCAGCAGCTTTGGGACAGGGGAAAATCAGCCCCAGCATTTT. The rearrangement joins TRBV5-1 to TRBJ1-5; 10 bases fit TRBD1. The V gene end was trimmed by 2 bases and the J gene end by 4 bases; junction bases not matched to a gene: 3. The germline V gene encodes CDR1 SGHRS and CDR2 YFSETQ. The CDR3 covers 15 residues.

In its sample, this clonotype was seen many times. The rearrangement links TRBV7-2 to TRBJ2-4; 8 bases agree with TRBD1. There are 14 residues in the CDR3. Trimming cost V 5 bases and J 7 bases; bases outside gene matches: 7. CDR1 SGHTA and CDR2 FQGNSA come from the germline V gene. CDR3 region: CASSPGTGRNIQYF. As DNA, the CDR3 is TGTGCCAGCAGCCCAGGGACAGGACGGAACATTCAGTACTTC.

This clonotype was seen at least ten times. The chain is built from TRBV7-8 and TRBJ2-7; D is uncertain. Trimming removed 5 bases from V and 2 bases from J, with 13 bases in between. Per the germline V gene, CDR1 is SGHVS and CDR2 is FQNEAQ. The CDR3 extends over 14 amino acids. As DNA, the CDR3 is TGTGCCAGCAGCCCCGCCGGCAGCACCTACGAGCAGTACTTC. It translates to CASSPAGSTYEQYF. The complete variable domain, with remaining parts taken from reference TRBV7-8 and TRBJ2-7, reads GAGVSQSPRYKVAKRGQDVALRCDPISGHVSLFWYQQALGQGPEFLTYFQNEAQLDKSGLPSDRFFAERPEGSVSTLKIQRTQQEDSAVYLCASSPAGSTYEQYFGPGTRLTVT.

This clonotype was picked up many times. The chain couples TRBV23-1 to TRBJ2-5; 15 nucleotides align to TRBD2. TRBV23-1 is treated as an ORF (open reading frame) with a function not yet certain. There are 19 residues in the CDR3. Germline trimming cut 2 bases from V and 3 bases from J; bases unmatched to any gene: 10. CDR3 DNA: TGCGCCAGCAGTCAAACCACCAGGACTAGCGGGGGGGCCAAAGAGACCCAGTACTTC. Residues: CASSQTTRTSGGAKETQYF.

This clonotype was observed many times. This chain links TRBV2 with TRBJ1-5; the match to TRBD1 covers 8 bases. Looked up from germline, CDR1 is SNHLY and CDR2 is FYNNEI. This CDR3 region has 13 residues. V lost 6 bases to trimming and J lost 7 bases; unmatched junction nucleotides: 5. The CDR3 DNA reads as TGTGCCAGCAGGGACGGACAGGGCCAGCCCCAGCATTTT. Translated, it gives CASRDGQGQPQHF.

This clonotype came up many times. The DNA of the CDR3 is TGTGCCAGCAGCTTCACTAGCGGGGGGGCCCTTAGGAATGAGCAGTTCTTC. Protein sequence: CASSFTSGGALRNEQFF. The chain links TRBV7-8 to TRBJ2-1, with TRBD2 identical over 13 bases. The germline V gene has CDR1 SGHVS and CDR2 FQNEAQ. The CDR3 runs to 17 residues. The V and J ends lost 3 bases and 7 bases, in that order; junction bases with no gene match: 9.

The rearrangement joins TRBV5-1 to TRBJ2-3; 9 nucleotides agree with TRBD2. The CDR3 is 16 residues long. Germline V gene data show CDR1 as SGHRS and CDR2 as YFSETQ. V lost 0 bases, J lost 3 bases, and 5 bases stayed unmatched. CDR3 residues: CASSLEPTSGTDTQYF. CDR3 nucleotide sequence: TGCGCCAGCAGCTTGGAGCCGACTAGCGGAACAGATACGCAGTATTTT.

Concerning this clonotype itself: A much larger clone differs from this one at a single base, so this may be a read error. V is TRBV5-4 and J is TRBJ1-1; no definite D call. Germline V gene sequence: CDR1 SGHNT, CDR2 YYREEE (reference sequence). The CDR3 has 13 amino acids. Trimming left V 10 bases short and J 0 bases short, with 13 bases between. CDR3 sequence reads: CARATPLNTEAFF. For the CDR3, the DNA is TGTGCCCGGGCAACACCGCTGAACACTGAAGCTTTCTTT.

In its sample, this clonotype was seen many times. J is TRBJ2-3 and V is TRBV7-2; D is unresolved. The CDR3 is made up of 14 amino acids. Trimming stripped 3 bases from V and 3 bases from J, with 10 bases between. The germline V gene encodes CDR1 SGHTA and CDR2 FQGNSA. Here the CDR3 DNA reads TGTGCCAGCAGCTTTAAGGTTGGGACAGATACGCAGTATTTT. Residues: CASSFKVGTDTQYF.

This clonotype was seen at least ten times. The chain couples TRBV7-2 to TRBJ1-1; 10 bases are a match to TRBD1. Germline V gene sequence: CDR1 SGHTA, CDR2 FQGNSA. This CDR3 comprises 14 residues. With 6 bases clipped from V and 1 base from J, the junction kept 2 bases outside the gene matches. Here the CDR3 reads CASRTGGTNTEAFF. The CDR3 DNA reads TGTGCCAGCAGGACAGGGGGCACGAACACTGAAGCTTTCTTT.

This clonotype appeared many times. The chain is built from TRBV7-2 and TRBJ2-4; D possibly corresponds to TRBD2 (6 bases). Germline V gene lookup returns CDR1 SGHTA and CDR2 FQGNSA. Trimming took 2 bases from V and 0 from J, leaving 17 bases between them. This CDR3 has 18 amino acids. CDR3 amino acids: CASSLNDAGIVAKNIQYF. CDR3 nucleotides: TGTGCCAGCAGCTTAAATGATGCGGGGATTGTAGCCAAAAACATTCAGTACTTC.

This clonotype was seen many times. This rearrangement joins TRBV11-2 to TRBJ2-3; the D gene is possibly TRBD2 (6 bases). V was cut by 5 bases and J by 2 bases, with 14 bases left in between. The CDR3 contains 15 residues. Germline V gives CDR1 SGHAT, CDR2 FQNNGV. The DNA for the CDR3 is TGTGCCAGCAGCCCCACAGCGGGCGACACAGATACGCAGTATTTT. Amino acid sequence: CASSPTAGDTDTQYF.

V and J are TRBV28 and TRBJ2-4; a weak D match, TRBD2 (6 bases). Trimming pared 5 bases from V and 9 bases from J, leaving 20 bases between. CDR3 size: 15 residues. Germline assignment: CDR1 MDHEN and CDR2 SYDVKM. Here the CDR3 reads CASSKEGRTTSIQYF. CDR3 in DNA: TGTGCCAGCAGTAAAGAGGGACGGACTACTAGCATTCAGTACTTC.

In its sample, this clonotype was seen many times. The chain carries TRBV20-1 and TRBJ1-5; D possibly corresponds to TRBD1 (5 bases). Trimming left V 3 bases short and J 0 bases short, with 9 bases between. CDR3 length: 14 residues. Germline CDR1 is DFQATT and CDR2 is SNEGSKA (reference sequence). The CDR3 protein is CSASLRDSNQPQHF. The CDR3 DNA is TGCAGTGCTAGTCTCAGGGATAGCAATCAGCCCCAGCATTTT.

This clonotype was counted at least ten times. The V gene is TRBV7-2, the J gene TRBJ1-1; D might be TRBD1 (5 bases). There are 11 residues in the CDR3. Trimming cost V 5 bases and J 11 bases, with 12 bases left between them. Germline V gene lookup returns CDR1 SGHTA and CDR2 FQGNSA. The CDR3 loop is CASSPGRGAFF. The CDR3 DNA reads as TGTGCCAGCAGCCCCGGGCGGGGGGCTTTCTTT.

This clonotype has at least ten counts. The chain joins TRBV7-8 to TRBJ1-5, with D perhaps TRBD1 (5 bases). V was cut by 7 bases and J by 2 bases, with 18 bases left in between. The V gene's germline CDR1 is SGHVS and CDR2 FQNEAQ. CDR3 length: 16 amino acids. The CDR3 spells CASNGSGEGGNQPQHF. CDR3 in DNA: TGTGCCAGCAATGGGTCGGGGGAAGGGGGCAATCAGCCCCAGCATTTT.

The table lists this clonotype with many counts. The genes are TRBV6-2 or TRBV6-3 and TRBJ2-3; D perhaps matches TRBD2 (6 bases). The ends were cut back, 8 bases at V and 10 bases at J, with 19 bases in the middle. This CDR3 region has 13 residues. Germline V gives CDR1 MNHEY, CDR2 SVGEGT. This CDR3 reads CASARDFAFAQYF. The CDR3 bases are TGTGCCAGCGCGAGGGACTTCGCCTTTGCGCAGTATTTT.

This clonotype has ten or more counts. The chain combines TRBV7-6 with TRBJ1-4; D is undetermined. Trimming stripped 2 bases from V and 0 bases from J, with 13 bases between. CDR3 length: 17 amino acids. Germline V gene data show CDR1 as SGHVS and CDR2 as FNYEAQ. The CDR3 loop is CASSLMTQTATNEKLFF. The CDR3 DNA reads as TGTGCCAGCAGCTTAATGACGCAGACTGCAACTAATGAAAAACTGTTTTTT.

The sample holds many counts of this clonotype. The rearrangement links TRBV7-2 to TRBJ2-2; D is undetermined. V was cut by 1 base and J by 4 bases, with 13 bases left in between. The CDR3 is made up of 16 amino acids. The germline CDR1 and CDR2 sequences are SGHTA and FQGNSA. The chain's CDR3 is CASSLVASKGTGELFF. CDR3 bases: TGTGCCAGCAGCTTAGTTGCGTCCAAGGGCACCGGGGAGCTGTTTTTT.